The next 29 T cell receptor beta chains were all read from a single sample in a study of shared clonotypes between healthy human individuals. Data came from immunoSEQ multiplex PCR; TCRdb stores just in-frame clones and leaves some out. The sample carries some 2 million clones, approximately 95% recorded once. Naive CD8 cells comprised CD45RO-negative, CCR7-positively selected cells, excluding terminally differentiated effector memory CD45RA+ cells. Sequenced sample: naive CD8+ T cells sorted from blood. The receptors come from a man aged 18-30 years in good health.

V and J are TRBV7-9 and TRBJ2-2; 10 bases line up with TRBD2. The CDR3 is 16 amino acids. Germline trimming cut 1 base from V and 7 bases from J; bases unmatched to any gene: 6. The germline V gene has CDR1 SEHNR and CDR2 FQNEAQ (reference sequence). The chain's CDR3 is CASSLVTSGVGGELFF. The CDR3 nucleotides read TGTGCCAGCAGCTTAGTTACTAGCGGGGTCGGCGGGGAGCTGTTTTTT.

The V gene is TRBV7-2, the J gene TRBJ2-2, with D possibly TRBD1 on 6 matching bases. Germline lookup yields CDR1 SGHTA and CDR2 FQGNSA. V lost 4 bases, J lost 4 bases, and 10 bases lay in between. This CDR3 is 14 amino acids long. The CDR3 nucleotides are TGTGCCAGCAGCTCCGGACAGTTCACCGGGGAGCTGTTTTTT. Its translation: CASSSGQFTGELFF.

V gene TRBV30 combines with J gene TRBJ2-7; D may be TRBD2 (6 bases). The CDR3 is made up of 13 amino acids. Germline CDR1 reads GTSNPN; CDR2 reads SVGIG (reference sequence). Deletions cut 0 bases from V and 6 bases from J, with 12 bases between. The CDR3, as DNA: TGTGCCTGGAGTGTGGGGCAGGGAGGCGAGCAGTACTTC. It codes for CAWSVGQGGEQYF.

This CDR3 is CASSYSKGWEAFF. The DNA of the CDR3 is TGTGCCAGCAGTTACTCGAAGGGGTGGGAAGCTTTCTTT. The chain employs TRBV6-6 and TRBJ1-1, with D possibly matching TRBD1 (5 bases). V lost 0 bases and J 8 bases, leaving 10 bases between the germline ends. This CDR3 region has 13 residues. Germline lookup yields CDR1 MNHNY and CDR2 SVGAGI (reference sequence).

Comments on this clone: The sample has other DNA sequences that encode this CDR3 too. This rearrangement joins TRBV4-3 to TRBJ2-7; perhaps TRBD1 as D (6 bases). CDR1 LGHNA and CDR2 YSLEER come from the germline V gene. The germline V and J ends were trimmed by 0 bases and 0 bases, with 12 bases remaining between them. The CDR3 is made up of 16 amino acids. CDR3 protein: CASSQELDSSSYEQYF. DNA for the CDR3: TGCGCCAGCAGCCAAGAACTGGACAGTAGCTCCTACGAGCAGTACTTC.

The V and J genes are TRBV19 and TRBJ2-3; TRBD2 agrees at 12 bases. The CDR3 totals 18 residues. The V segment lost 5 bases and the J segment 0 bases; nucleotides outside the gene matches: 9. Germline V gene lookup returns CDR1 LNHDA and CDR2 SQIVND (reference sequence). CDR3 in DNA: TGTGCCAGTAGTCCAGGACTAGCGGGGCCCCTTAGCACAGATACGCAGTATTTT. This gives the protein CASSPGLAGPLSTDTQYF.

This sequence joins TRBV9 and TRBJ2-3; D unclear. The germline gives CDR1 SGDLS, CDR2 YYNGEE. V was pared by 0 bases and J by 0 bases, with 11 bases between. CDR3 length equals 16 residues. The CDR3 coding sequence is TGTGCCAGCAGCGTAGGACCGTACACTAGCACAGATACGCAGTATTTT. It codes for CASSVGPYTSTDTQYF.

This clone occurred a few times. The chain joins TRBV5-1 to TRBJ2-1; no clear D gene. Trimming cost V 1 base and J 4 bases, with 3 bases left between them. This CDR3 region has 12 residues. Germline CDR1 and CDR2: SGHRS and YFSETQ. CDR3 DNA sequence: TGCGCCAGCAGCTTGAATTACAATGAGCAGTTCTTC. It codes for CASSLNYNEQFF.

The rearrangement joins TRBV10-1 to TRBJ2-7; perhaps D is TRBD1 or TRBD2 (6 bases each). Germline CDR1 is WNHNN and CDR2 is SYGVQD (reference sequence). V lost 2 bases, J lost 5 bases, and 13 bases lay in between. This CDR3 is built from 14 residues. The CDR3 DNA follows: TGCGCCAGCAGTGAGGGGGGGACAAACAACGAGCAGTACTTC. It encodes CASSEGGTNNEQYF.

The rearrangement joins TRBV29-1 to TRBJ1-1; D remains unclear. The germline gives CDR1 SQVTM, CDR2 ANQGSEA. CDR3 length equals 13 residues. The V end was cut by 6 bases, the J end by 0 bases, with 11 bases between. CDR3 DNA sequence: TGCAGCGTGGGTAGGGCCATGAACACTGAAGCTTTCTTT. Translation gives CSVGRAMNTEAFF. The entire variable domain, with the rest obtained from reference TRBV29-1 and TRBJ1-1, is as follows: SAVISQKPSRDICQRGTSLTIQCQVDSQVTMMFWYRQQPGQSLTLIATANQGSEATYESGFVIDKFPISRPNLTFSTLTVSNMSPEDSSIYLCSVGRAMNTEAFFGQGTRLTVV.

The genes are TRBV10-2 and TRBJ2-7; D gene ambiguous. Germline V gene lookup returns CDR1 WSHSY and CDR2 SAAADI. This CDR3 contains 14 residues. Trimming removed 1 base from V and 2 bases from J, with 9 bases in between. The CDR3: CASSELLPAYEQYF. The DNA for the CDR3 is TGCGCCAGCAGTGAGTTGCTACCCGCCTACGAGCAGTACTTC.

V and J are TRBV2 and TRBJ2-5, with D uncertain. The germline gives CDR1 SNHLY, CDR2 FYNNEI. This CDR3 is 11 amino acids long. The V gene lost 10 bases and the J gene lost 4 bases, with 10 bases spanning the gap. The CDR3 region has the DNA TGTGCCACACGAGCTAGAGAGACCCAGTACTTC. Residues: CATRARETQYF.

This chain connects TRBV27 to TRBJ1-6; D not certain. V was cut by 4 bases and J by 7 bases, with 20 bases left in between. The CDR3 spans 17 residues. Germline lookup yields CDR1 MNHEY and CDR2 SMNVEV (reference sequence). DNA of the CDR3: TGTGCCAGCAGTTACGAGGCCCCGGAGGATCCGAATTCACCCCTCCACTTT. Its translation: CASSYEAPEDPNSPLHF.

The chain joins TRBV21-1 to TRBJ2-3; the DNA was not used to check the table's D call, TRBD2. TRBV21-1 is reported as a pseudogene. The CDR3 sequence is 14 residues long. In DNA form, the CDR3 reads TGTGCCAGCAGCGGGAGGGGGTTGGCAGATACGCAGTATTTT. It specifies CASSGRGLADTQYF.

This chain links TRBV5-1 with TRBJ2-7; D not certain. Trimming removed 6 bases from V and 4 bases from J, with 11 bases in between. The CDR3 is made up of 12 amino acids. Germline CDR1 is SGHRS and CDR2 is YFSETQ. This CDR3 reads CASKLMAYEQYF. CDR3 sequence (DNA): TGCGCCAGCAAGCTCATGGCGTACGAGCAGTACTTC.

The J gene is TRBJ2-2, the V gene TRBV7-2, with D perhaps matching TRBD1 or TRBD2 (5 bases each). V lost 2 bases to trimming and J lost 4 bases, with 20 bases between them. This CDR3 is 18 amino acids long. Germline V gene sequence: CDR1 SGHTA, CDR2 FQGNSA. CDR3 DNA sequence: TGTGCCAGCAGCTTACGCATATCCCTAGGGACCGCCACCGGGGAGCTGTTTTTT. The encoded protein is CASSLRISLGTATGELFF. Variable domain in full (rest from reference TRBV7-2 and TRBJ2-2): GAGVSQSPSNKVTEKGKDVELRCDPISGHTALYWYRQSLGQGLEFLIYFQGNSAPDKSGLPSDRFSAERTGGSVSTLTIQRTQQEDSAVYLCASSLRISLGTATGELFFGEGSRLTVL.

CDR3 amino acids: CASSQGEGNQPQHF. CDR3 bases: TGTGCCAGCAGTCAGGGGGAGGGCAATCAGCCCCAGCATTTT. The rearrangement joins TRBV7-9 to TRBJ1-5, with 7 bases aligning to TRBD1. After removal of 6 bases from V and 2 bases from J, the junction contained 4 bases not matched to a gene. The CDR3 is 14 residues long. Germline-derived CDR1 and CDR2 are SEHNR and FQNEAQ (reference sequence).

This chain uses TRBV2 with TRBJ1-5; D might be TRBD1 (5 bases). Germline-derived CDR1 and CDR2 are SNHLY and FYNNEI. The CDR3 contains 15 residues. Trimming cost V 0 bases and J 8 bases, with 14 bases left between them. DNA for the CDR3: TGTGCCAGCAGTGAAGCCTGGGGCAGCCGTGAGCCCCAGCATTTT. It yields the protein CASSEAWGSREPQHF.

The V and J genes are TRBV27 and TRBJ1-2, with D unclear. The ends were cut back, 0 bases at V and 1 base at J, with 15 bases in the middle. CDR3 length: 17 amino acids. Germline assignment: CDR1 MNHEY and CDR2 SMNVEV (reference sequence). CDR3 bases: TGTGCCAGCAGTTTATCCGGCACTCTAGTTTATAACTATGGCTACACCTTC. Its translation is CASSLSGTLVYNYGYTF.

The chain combines TRBV5-6 with TRBJ2-3, with D uncertain. The CDR3 contains 11 residues. The germline V gene has CDR1 SGHDT and CDR2 YYEEEE. Trimming pared 4 bases from V and 10 bases from J, leaving 10 bases between. The CDR3 protein is CASSGPGPQYF. CDR3 DNA: TGTGCCAGCAGCGGGCCAGGTCCGCAGTATTTT.

As for this clone: This may come from a read error, since a much larger clone is one base off. The final CDR3 position lacks the conserved phenylalanine or tryptophan, pointing to a likely read error. V and J are TRBV29-1 and TRBJ1-2; D might be TRBD1 (5 bases). V lost 4 bases to trimming and J lost 4 bases, with 13 bases between them. Germline V CDR1 and CDR2: SQVTM, ANQGSEA. There are 13 residues in the CDR3. The CDR3 coding sequence is TGCAGCGTTGCCGCAGGGAGGAGCTATGGCTACACCTCC. Its translation: CSVAAGRSYGYTS.

This chain uses TRBV7-5 with TRBJ2-7; the DNA was not used to check the table's D call, TRBD2. TRBV7-5 is noted as a pseudogene. The CDR3 is made up of 11 amino acids. CDR3 sequence (DNA): TGTGCCAGAACCCGGGTGAATGAGCAGTACTTC. It encodes CARTRVNEQYF.

V usage is TRBV13 and J usage is TRBJ2-7, with 12 nucleotides matching TRBD2. Per germline, CDR1 PRHDT and CDR2 FYEKMQ (reference sequence). V lost 2 bases, J lost 2 bases, and 1 base stayed unmatched. The CDR3 contains 15 residues. The CDR3 sequence: CASSLRLAGAYEQYF. CDR3 nucleotide sequence: TGTGCCAGCAGCTTACGACTAGCGGGGGCCTACGAGCAGTACTTC.

The J gene is TRBJ2-3, the V gene TRBV5-8; TRBD1 aligns across 8 bases. Germline assignment: CDR1 SGHTS and CDR2 YDEGEE. This CDR3 spans 20 amino acids. The ends lost 0 bases at V and 0 bases at J; junction bases unmatched: 15. The CDR3: CASSLARPGQEGTSTDTQYF. CDR3 DNA: TGTGCCAGCAGCTTGGCTCGACCGGGACAGGAGGGAACTAGCACAGATACGCAGTATTTT.

The chain is built from TRBV7-9 and TRBJ2-2, with unresolved D. The CDR3 is made up of 16 amino acids. V was clipped by 5 bases and J by 6 bases, with 19 bases between them. Germline loops: CDR1 SEHNR, CDR2 FQNEAQ (reference sequence). The CDR3 is CASSPEGPRPPGELFF. The CDR3 DNA reads TGTGCCAGCAGCCCGGAAGGACCCCGGCCCCCCGGGGAGCTGTTTTTT. Looking up the rest from reference TRBV7-9 and TRBJ2-2 gives the full variable domain: DTGVSQNPRHKITKRGQNVTFRCDPISEHNRLYWYRQTLGQGPEFLTYFQNEAQLEKSRLLSDRFSAERPKGSFSTLEIQRTEQGDSAMYLCASSPEGPRPPGELFFGEGSRLTVL.

The rearrangement links TRBV19 to TRBJ2-1; 7 nucleotides agree with TRBD1. Germline CDR1 LNHDA, CDR2 SQIVND (reference sequence). The ends lost 2 bases at V and 5 bases at J; junction bases unmatched: 6. This CDR3 region has 15 residues. The CDR3 nucleotides are TGTGCCAGTAGTATACTGGGGACAGCTAACAATGAGCAGTTCTTC. It translates to CASSILGTANNEQFF.

With regard to this clone: This same CDR3 is encoded by further DNA sequences in the sample. The chain employs TRBV5-1 and TRBJ2-2; no definite D call. In germline, CDR1 is SGHRS, CDR2 YFSETQ. The CDR3 consists of 15 residues. Trimming took 1 base from V and 1 from J, leaving 8 bases between them. The CDR3 nucleotides are TGCGCCAGCAGCTTGTGGTGGGAGAACACCGGGGAGCTGTTTTTT. It encodes CASSLWWENTGELFF.

The chain uses TRBV13 and TRBJ1-4; 12 nucleotides agree with TRBD1. V was pared by 3 bases and J by 5 bases, with 7 bases of the junction left unmatched. The CDR3 length is 17 residues. CDR1 PRHDT and CDR2 FYEKMQ come from the germline V gene (reference sequence). CDR3 DNA: TGTGCCAGCAGCTTTGCGGGACAGGGGGCCCAGAATGAAAAACTGTTTTTT. As protein: CASSFAGQGAQNEKLFF. The variable domain in full, completed from reference TRBV13 and TRBJ1-4, reads AAGVIQSPRHLIKEKRETATLKCYPIPRHDTVYWYQQGPGQDPQFLISFYEKMQSDKGSIPDRFSAQQFSDYHSELNMSSLELGDSALYFCASSFAGQGAQNEKLFFGSGTQLSVL.

This clone was counted a single time. This chain connects TRBV21-1 to TRBJ2-7; no check of the table's D call, TRBD2, against the DNA was made. TRBV21-1 is a documented pseudogene. This CDR3 has 14 amino acids. The CDR3 spells CASKPSGWGSEQYF. The CDR3 bases are TGTGCCAGCAAACCAAGCGGGTGGGGCTCCGAGCAGTACTTC.